The 23 T cell receptor beta chains below were found in one sample sequenced in a study of cytotoxic CD8 clonotypes in ibrutinib-treated CLL. Libraries were prepared by immunoSEQ multiplex PCR; TCRdb keeps only in-frame clonotypes and omits some of them. The sample carries some 85,000 clones, over 60% recorded once. Sequencing was performed on PBMCs, taken after 24 months of ibrutinib treatment. These receptors were taken from a human donor with chronic lymphocytic leukemia.

V and J are TRBV5-4 and TRBJ2-1; 7 bases line up with TRBD2. Looked up from germline, CDR1 is SGHNT and CDR2 is YYREEE (reference sequence). CDR3 length: 15 residues. The ends lost 5 bases at V and 4 bases at J; junction bases unmatched: 9. The CDR3 sequence: CASRPERDGYNEQFF. CDR3 DNA: TGTGCCAGCAGACCTGAGCGGGACGGGTACAATGAGCAGTTCTTC.

This rearrangement joins TRBV5-4 to TRBJ1-1; TRBD1 matches 8 bases. Germline CDR1 and CDR2: SGHNT and YYREEE (reference sequence). After removal of 5 bases from V and 2 bases from J, the junction contained 5 bases not matched to a gene. The CDR3 runs 14 residues. This chain's CDR3 is CASSYDRGNTEAFF. CDR3 nucleotides: TGTGCCAGCAGTTACGACAGGGGTAACACTGAAGCTTTCTTT.

The V gene is TRBV2, the J gene TRBJ2-7; D may be TRBD1 (6 bases). CDR1 is SNHLY and CDR2 is FYNNEI in the germline V gene. This CDR3 has 16 residues. The V and J ends lost 3 bases and 3 bases respectively, with 18 bases between them. The CDR3 region is CASSDRGLEGYYEQYF. The CDR3 region has the DNA TGTGCCAGCAGTGACAGGGGTCTAGAGGGATACTACGAGCAGTACTTC.

The J gene is TRBJ1-1, the V gene TRBV4-3; D gene unclear. V lost 3 bases, J lost 4 bases, and 15 bases lay in between. In germline, CDR1 is LGHNA, CDR2 YSLEER. This CDR3 has 15 amino acids. CDR3 residues: CASSHPRADLTEAFF. The CDR3 bases are TGCGCCAGCAGCCACCCCCGAGCCGATCTCACTGAAGCTTTCTTT.

V gene TRBV4-1 combines with J gene TRBJ2-2, with TRBD2 matching over 12 bases. Germline CDR1 reads MGHRA; CDR2 reads YSYEKL. V gave up 5 bases and J gave up 5 bases; unmatched junction bases: 12. The CDR3 is 18 amino acids. CDR3 in amino acids: CASSNLGLAGRRTGELFF. CDR3 nucleotides: TGCGCCAGCAGCAACTTAGGACTAGCGGGAAGGCGGACCGGGGAGCTGTTTTTT.

In its sample, this clone was seen once. V is TRBV11-2 and J is TRBJ2-5; 8 bases agree with TRBD1. CDR1 SGHAT and CDR2 FQNNGV come from the germline V gene. V gave up 3 bases and J gave up 1 base; unmatched junction bases: 1. The CDR3 has 14 amino acids. Here the CDR3 DNA reads TGTGCCAGCAGCTTGGACAGGGCCCAAGAGACCCAGTACTTC. Its protein product is CASSLDRAQETQYF.

This clone was seen just once. This chain connects TRBV5-1 to TRBJ2-3; D remains unclear. Per the germline V gene, CDR1 is SGHRS and CDR2 is YFSETQ. The germline V and J ends were trimmed by 1 base and 0 bases, with 3 bases remaining between them. The CDR3 loop spans 13 amino acids. Here the CDR3 reads CASSLSSTDTQYF. The DNA of the CDR3 is TGCGCCAGCAGCTTGTCGAGCACAGATACGCAGTATTTT. The variable domain in full, with the rest retrieved from reference TRBV5-1 and TRBJ2-3, is KAGVTQTPRYLIKTRGQQVTLSCSPISGHRSVSWYQQTPGQGLQFLFEYFSETQRNKGNFPGRFSGRQFSNSRSEMNVSTLELGDSALYLCASSLSSTDTQYFGPGTRLTVL.

The V gene is TRBV28, the J gene TRBJ2-2, with D perhaps being TRBD1 or TRBD2 (5 bases each). This CDR3 has 16 amino acids. Germline CDR1 and CDR2: MDHEN and SYDVKM. Trimming stripped 5 bases from V and 6 bases from J, with 19 bases between. The CDR3 is CASSDFGTGFAGELFF. As DNA, the CDR3 is TGTGCCAGCAGTGACTTCGGGACGGGGTTCGCCGGGGAGCTGTTTTTT.

V and J are TRBV6-5 and TRBJ1-2; possibly TRBD1 for D (5 bases). Germline loops: CDR1 MNHEY, CDR2 SVGAGI. This CDR3 region has 15 residues. Between the trimmed V and J ends, which lost 2 bases and 2 bases, there was a span of 12 bases. CDR3: CASSYSRVGNYGYTF. The CDR3 DNA reads TGTGCCAGCAGTTACAGCAGGGTGGGGAACTATGGCTACACCTTC.

The chain combines TRBV29-1 with TRBJ2-5, with D perhaps matching TRBD1 (5 bases). The germline V gene encodes CDR1 SQVTM and CDR2 ANQGSEA. V was cut by 7 bases and J by 5 bases, with 20 bases left in between. The CDR3 loop spans 14 amino acids. Written as DNA, the CDR3 is TGCAGCGGGCGGTGGGGCGCAGGTTTGGAGACCCAGTACTTC. This codes for CSGRWGAGLETQYF.

The rearrangement joins TRBV15 to TRBJ2-7; 7 bases map to TRBD1. This CDR3 region has 14 residues. Germline V gene sequence: CDR1 LNHNV, CDR2 YYDKDF (reference sequence). V shed 0 bases, J shed 3 bases, and the junction held 2 bases outside the gene matches. The CDR3 nucleotides read TGTGCCACCAGCAGAGAAGGGGGCGGCTACGAGCAGTACTTC. Protein product: CATSREGGGYEQYF.

The rearrangement links TRBV9 to TRBJ2-1; D unclear. CDR3 length equals 15 residues. Trimming left V 0 bases short and J 3 bases short, with 10 bases between. Germline V gene data show CDR1 as SGDLS and CDR2 as YYNGEE. In nucleotides, the CDR3 is TGTGCCAGCAGCGTAGTTGGAGATTTCTACAATGAGCAGTTCTTC. Residues: CASSVVGDFYNEQFF. The variable domain in full, completed from reference TRBV9 and TRBJ2-1, reads DSGVTQTPKHLITATGQRVTLRCSPRSGDLSVYWYQQSLDQGLQFLIQYYNGEERAKGNILERFSAQQFPDLHSELNLSSLELGDSALYFCASSVVGDFYNEQFFGPGTRLTVL.

The chain employs TRBV10-3 and TRBJ1-2; no clear D gene. The V end was cut by 2 bases, the J end by 6 bases, with 7 bases between. The V gene's germline CDR1 is ENHRY and CDR2 SYGVKD. The CDR3 totals 12 residues. CDR3 sequence reads: CAISEVENGYTF. CDR3 DNA: TGTGCCATCAGTGAGGTCGAGAATGGCTACACCTTC.

This clone was detected once. The chain uses TRBV27 and TRBJ2-7, with TRBD2 matching 8 bases. V was pared by 6 bases and J by 9 bases, with 10 bases of the junction left unmatched. Per the germline V gene, CDR1 is MNHEY and CDR2 is SMNVEV (reference sequence). This CDR3 spans 13 amino acids. CDR3 nucleotide sequence: TGTGCCAGCAGAGCGGGGGACGCGTTCGCGCAGTACTTC. This sequence encodes CASRAGDAFAQYF.

This clone has more than one count but fewer than ten. The V gene is TRBV28, the J gene TRBJ2-1; 8 bases are shared with TRBD2. Trimming cost V 3 bases and J 3 bases; bases outside gene matches: 4. This CDR3 spans 15 amino acids. Germline values: CDR1 MDHEN, CDR2 SYDVKM. The DNA of the CDR3 is TGTGCCAGCAGTTTCCTACTAGCGGACTACAATGAGCAGTTCTTC. It translates to CASSFLLADYNEQFF.

The rearrangement uses TRBV19 and TRBJ1-1; no firm D call. The V and J ends lost 3 bases and 0 bases respectively, with 14 bases between them. The CDR3 has 16 residues. Per germline, CDR1 LNHDA and CDR2 SQIVND (reference sequence). Here the CDR3 reads CASSIGWGGMNTEAFF. The CDR3 region has the DNA TGTGCCAGTAGTATTGGGTGGGGTGGCATGAACACTGAAGCTTTCTTT.

V usage is TRBV6-1 and J usage is TRBJ1-1, with D possibly matching TRBD1 (5 bases). The CDR3 has 15 amino acids. Trimming pared 3 bases from V and 1 base from J, leaving 12 bases between. The germline V gene encodes CDR1 MNHNS and CDR2 SASEGT. The CDR3 spells CASSEGYGGNTEAFF. CDR3 DNA: TGTGCCAGCAGTGAGGGGTACGGGGGGAACACTGAAGCTTTCTTT.

This clone was recorded once. The chain recombines TRBV9 with TRBJ1-1; D unresolved. CDR3 length: 14 amino acids. Trimming shortened V by 7 bases and J by 0 bases, and 13 bases separated the two germline ends. Germline assignment: CDR1 SGDLS and CDR2 YYNGEE. The CDR3 DNA is TGTGCCAGCGGCCGAGATATTATGAACACTGAAGCTTTCTTT. Its protein product is CASGRDIMNTEAFF.

J is TRBJ2-2 and V is TRBV4-1; tentatively, D is TRBD1 (6 bases). The V gene's germline CDR1 is MGHRA and CDR2 YSYEKL. With 4 bases removed from V and 0 bases from J, the gap between germline ends came to 12 bases. The CDR3 covers 16 residues. The CDR3 DNA is TGCGCCAGCAGCCCGGCCAGGGGCGCGAACACCGGGGAGCTGTTTTTT. Translated, it gives CASSPARGANTGELFF.

The gene calls are TRBV7-9 and TRBJ2-5; 7 bases match TRBD2. Germline V CDR1 and CDR2: SEHNR, FQNEAQ (reference sequence). This CDR3 comprises 15 residues. V was clipped by 1 base and J by 3 bases; unmatched bases: 5. This chain's CDR3 is CASSLVGLAEETQYF. The CDR3 nucleotides read TGTGCCAGCAGCTTAGTAGGGCTAGCGGAAGAGACCCAGTACTTC.

V usage is TRBV10-3 and J usage is TRBJ1-1; the D gene is possibly TRBD1 (6 bases). This CDR3 comprises 13 residues. CDR1 and CDR2 (germline): ENHRY, SYGVKD. Trimming pared 6 bases from V and 1 base from J, leaving 9 bases between. The CDR3 loop reads CAISKQGNTEAFF. The CDR3 DNA reads as TGTGCCATCAGCAAACAGGGGAACACTGAAGCTTTCTTT.

V gene TRBV19 combines with J gene TRBJ1-5, with TRBD1 identical over 7 bases. Germline values: CDR1 LNHDA, CDR2 SQIVND (reference sequence). This CDR3 contains 17 residues. With 5 bases clipped from V and 3 bases from J, the junction kept 13 bases outside the gene matches. The CDR3 DNA reads as TGTGCCAGTAGTGCCCCGGACAGGTTAGGGGCCAATCAGCCCCAGCATTTT. Translation gives CASSAPDRLGANQPQHF.

This sequence joins TRBV2 and TRBJ1-3; D is ambiguous. Deletions cut 4 bases from V and 2 bases from J, with 9 bases between. There are 14 residues in the CDR3. Germline V CDR1 and CDR2: SNHLY, FYNNEI. The CDR3: CASSGGTTGNTIYF. In nucleotides, the CDR3 is TGTGCCAGCAGTGGGGGTACCACTGGAAACACCATATATTTT. Using reference TRBV2 and TRBJ1-3 for the parts outside the CDR3, the full variable domain is EPEVTQTPSHQVTQMGQEVILRCVPISNHLYFYWYRQILGQKVEFLVSFYNNEISEKSEIFDDQFSVERPDGSNFTLKIRSTKLEDSAMYFCASSGGTTGNTIYFGEGSWLTVV.